Reported below is one T cell receptor (beta chain). The data were obtained in a study of blood T cell repertoires in COVID-19. Study as a whole: The United States, Italy and Spain provided the acute and convalescent COVID-19 samples. T cells, B-cell-depleted T cells, or PBMCs supplied cDNA or gDNA.

Per the authors' pipeline: Quantification of nucleated cells was approximated via reference gene primer amplification. TCRdb keeps only in-frame clones here, not all; method: immunoSEQ multiplex PCR. V and J calls and clone size are those listed in that table; D and trimming were worked out from the DNA. The sample lists approximately 170,000 clones, around nine tenths occurring once. This CDR3 region has 18 residues. Germline CDR1 is SGHDT and CDR2 is YYEEEE. The V gene end was trimmed by 3 bases and the J gene end by 4 bases; junction bases not matched to a gene: 16. Specimen: peripheral blood. The rearrangement uses TRBV5-6 and TRBJ1-1, with 9 nucleotides matching TRBD1. The TCR was taken from a man in his sixties or seventies with acute or convalescent COVID-19. The CDR3 nucleotides read TGTGCCAGCAGCTCGACTCCGGGACAGGGATTAAAGAGCACTGAAGCTTTCTTT. Amino acid sequence: CASSSTPGQGLKSTEAFF.